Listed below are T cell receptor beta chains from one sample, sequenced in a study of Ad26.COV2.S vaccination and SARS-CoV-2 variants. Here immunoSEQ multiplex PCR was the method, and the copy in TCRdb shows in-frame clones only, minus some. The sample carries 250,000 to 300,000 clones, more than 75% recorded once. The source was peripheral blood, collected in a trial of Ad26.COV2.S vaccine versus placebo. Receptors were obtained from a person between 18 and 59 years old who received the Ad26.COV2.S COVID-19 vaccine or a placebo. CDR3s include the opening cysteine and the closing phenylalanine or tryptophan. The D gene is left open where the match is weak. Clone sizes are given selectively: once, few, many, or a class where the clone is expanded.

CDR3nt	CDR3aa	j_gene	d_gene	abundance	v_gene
TGTGCCAGCAGCTTTGCGAACACTGAAGCTTTCTTT	CASSFANTEAFF	TRBJ1-1	NA	NA	TRBV7-2
TGTGCTAGCAGCTTAGGGGCGGGGGGGAGCTCCTACAATGAGCAGTTCTTC	CASSLGAGGSSYNEQFF	TRBJ2-1	TRBD2	NA	TRBV7-7
TGTGCCAGCAGCCAGCGGGCCAGCAATACGCAGTATTTT	CASSQRASNTQYF	TRBJ2-3	NA	once	TRBV21-1
TGTGCCTGGAGTCTTCGAAAGGGGACCCAGTACTTC	CAWSLRKGTQYF	TRBJ2-5	NA	NA	TRBV30
TGTGCCAGCAGTTTCTACCAAGAGACCCAGTACTTC	CASSFYQETQYF	TRBJ2-5	NA	NA	TRBV12-3/TRBV12-4
TGTGCCAGCAGCTTACACATTTCTGTGAATGAGCAGTTCTTC	CASSLHISVNEQFF	TRBJ2-1	NA	NA	TRBV7-9
TGCGCCAGCAGCGGGACAGGGGGCGCCTACGAGCAGTACTTC	CASSGTGGAYEQYF	TRBJ2-7	TRBD1	NA	TRBV4-1
TGCGCCAGCAGCCAAGATCCGGCAGGGCTATACAATGAGCAGTTCTTC	CASSQDPAGLYNEQFF	TRBJ2-1	NA	NA	TRBV4-1
TGTGCCTGGAGCCCCGCCGGATTCTACCAAGAGACCCAGTACTTC	CAWSPAGFYQETQYF	TRBJ2-5	NA	NA	TRBV30
TGCGCCAGCAGCCAAGATTCGATCGATCTAGAGACCCAGTACTTC	CASSQDSIDLETQYF	TRBJ2-5	NA	once	TRBV4-1
TGTGCCAGCAGCTTATTGGGTGGGGACACTGAAGCTTTCTTT	CASSLLGGDTEAFF	TRBJ1-1	NA	few	TRBV7-2
TGTGCCACCTGGACTAGCGGGAGGGACACAGATACGCAGTATTTT	CATWTSGRDTDTQYF	TRBJ2-3	TRBD2	NA	TRBV27
TGTGCCTGGAGTGAAATCCCGACTAGCGGGGGTCCAGATACGCAGTATTTT	CAWSEIPTSGGPDTQYF	TRBJ2-3	TRBD2	few	TRBV30
TGTGCCAGCAGCGACTATAGCGGGAATCAGCCCCAGCATTTT	CASSDYSGNQPQHF	TRBJ1-5	NA	many	TRBV6-2/TRBV6-3
TGTGCCAGCAGCTTAGGGGCTAGCGGGATTGAGACCCAGTACTTC	CASSLGASGIETQYF	TRBJ2-5	TRBD2	NA	TRBV7-9
TGTGCCAGCAGCTCCAATCAGGGGGAGAAAAACATTCAGTACTTC	CASSSNQGEKNIQYF	TRBJ2-4	TRBD1	NA	TRBV11-2
TGTGCCAGCAGCCCGCTGGCTGGGGGCAGGACTGAAGCTTTCTTT	CASSPLAGGRTEAFF	TRBJ1-1	NA	NA	TRBV7-2
TGTGCCAGCAGCTCGCTACAGGGCACAGATACGCAGTATTTT	CASSSLQGTDTQYF	TRBJ2-3	NA	once	TRBV7-2